Below, 24 T cell receptor beta chains from the same sample are listed, as sequenced in a study of T cells in Graves' hyperthyroidism and ophthalmopathy. Authors of the study amplified TCR beta CDR3 regions from RNA transcripts. With the HTBI primer set, the TCR CDR3 went through a first round of RT-PCR. TCRdb redid the calling of the multiplex PCR reads with MiXCR, one entry per CDR3 protein. The sample contains about 640,000 distinct CDR3 sequences, around 20% of which appear only once. The sample was blood. These receptors were obtained from a young man with Graves' ophthalmopathy.

This clonotype was counted many times. This sequence joins TRBV5-1 and TRBJ2-1, with 7 bases matching TRBD2. Looked up from germline, CDR1 is SGHRS and CDR2 is YFSETQ. The CDR3 is 16 amino acids. The V segment lost 3 bases and the J segment 5 bases; nucleotides outside the gene matches: 11. The CDR3 region has the DNA TGCGCCAGCAGCTCCCCTCTCGCGGGAGCCAACAATGAGCAGTTCTTC. This translates into CASSSPLAGANNEQFF.

This clonotype was observed at least ten times. J is TRBJ1-6 and V is TRBV7-2, with D possibly matching TRBD1 (5 bases). The germline CDR1 and CDR2 sequences are SGHTA and FQGNSA. V was clipped by 5 bases and J by 4 bases, with 15 bases between them. This CDR3 is built from 16 residues. The chain's CDR3 is CASSPPGTAYNSPLHF. The CDR3 DNA reads TGTGCCAGCAGCCCGCCCGGGACGGCTTATAATTCACCCCTCCACTTT.

This clonotype was seen repeatedly, ten times or more. This chain uses TRBV18 with TRBJ2-7; 7 bases line up with TRBD2. The CDR3 consists of 14 residues. Germline V gene data show CDR1 as KGHSH and CDR2 as LQKENI. Trimming took 2 bases from V and 6 from J; bases not matched to a gene: 7. This CDR3 is CASSPNAGESEQYF. The CDR3 DNA reads TGTGCCAGCTCACCAAACGCGGGGGAGAGCGAGCAGTACTTC.

The chain carries TRBV10-3 and TRBJ2-7; 9 nucleotides line up with TRBD2. The CDR3 has 15 residues. J gave up 6 bases and V 2 bases, and 8 bases lay outside the gene matches. In germline, CDR1 is ENHRY, CDR2 SYGVKD. CDR3 loop: CAISEASGTFGEQYF. CDR3 nucleotide sequence: TGTGCCATCAGTGAGGCTAGCGGGACATTTGGCGAGCAGTACTTC.

The table lists this clonotype with a few counts. The V call is TRBV11-2, the J call TRBJ2-3; TRBD2 matches 13 bases. This CDR3 is built from 18 residues. CDR1 is SGHAT and CDR2 is FQNNGV in the germline V gene. Losses at the gene ends were 1 base for V and 2 bases for J; bases not matched to a gene: 6. In DNA form, the CDR3 reads TGTGCCAGCAGCTTAGGGGGGACTAGCGGGACTTACACAGATACGCAGTATTTT. It specifies CASSLGGTSGTYTDTQYF.

In its sample, this clonotype was seen a few times. The genes are TRBV27 and TRBJ2-3, with D possibly TRBD2 on 5 matching bases. V lost 6 bases and J lost 5, with 15 bases in between. The V gene's germline CDR1 is MNHEY and CDR2 SMNVEV (reference sequence). The CDR3 covers 14 residues. This CDR3 is CASRLLAGKDTQYF. The DNA of the CDR3 is TGTGCCAGCAGGCTCCTCGCCGGGAAAGATACGCAGTATTTT.

This clonotype was observed a few times. The rearrangement uses TRBV28 and TRBJ2-5; D may be TRBD1 or TRBD2 (5 bases each). Trimming cost V 5 bases and J 5 bases, with 18 bases left between them. Per the germline V gene, CDR1 is MDHEN and CDR2 is SYDVKM. The CDR3 length is 15 residues. This CDR3 is CASSPLGAGEETQYF. DNA for the CDR3: TGTGCCAGCAGTCCCCTAGGGGCCGGGGAGGAGACCCAGTACTTC. Combining the CDR3 with reference TRBV28 and TRBJ2-5 gives the whole variable domain DVKVTQSSRYLVKRTGEKVFLECVQDMDHENMFWYRQDPGLGLRLIYFSYDVKMKEKGDIPEGYSVSREKKERFSLILESASTNQTSMYLCASSPLGAGEETQYFGPGTRLLVL.

Many counts were recorded for this clonotype. The V gene is TRBV20-1, the J gene TRBJ2-3, with 9 bases lining up with TRBD2. Trimming removed 2 bases from V and 0 bases from J; junction bases left unmatched: 0. The CDR3 contains 14 residues. Germline V gene data show CDR1 as DFQATT and CDR2 as SNEGSKA (reference sequence). The CDR3 DNA sequence: TGCAGTGCTAGAACTAGCGGGAGCACAGATACGCAGTATTTT. Its protein is CSARTSGSTDTQYF.

This clonotype was seen many times. CDR3 amino acids: CASSLRRESSYEQYF. The CDR3 nucleotides read TGTGCCAGCAGCTTGAGGCGGGAGTCGTCCTACGAGCAGTACTTC. V usage is TRBV11-2 and J usage is TRBJ2-7; 7 bases are shared with TRBD2. Germline loops: CDR1 SGHAT, CDR2 FQNNGV. J lost 1 base, V lost 3 bases, and 6 bases had no gene match. This CDR3 is built from 15 residues.

This clonotype has ten or more counts. The CDR3 nucleotides are TGTGCCAGCAGCCACGGGACTTTGTACGAGCAGTACTTC. Translating it yields CASSHGTLYEQYF. The chain carries TRBV28 and TRBJ2-7; perhaps TRBD2 as D (6 bases). The CDR3 is made up of 13 amino acids. Deletions cut 6 bases from V and 4 bases from J, with 13 bases between. Germline loops: CDR1 MDHEN, CDR2 SYDVKM. Together with reference TRBV28 and TRBJ2-7, the CDR3 gives the full variable domain: DVKVTQSSRYLVKRTGEKVFLECVQDMDHENMFWYRQDPGLGLRLIYFSYDVKMKEKGDIPEGYSVSREKKERFSLILESASTNQTSMYLCASSHGTLYEQYFGPGTRLTVT.

V is TRBV7-6 and J is TRBJ2-5; the match to TRBD1 covers 9 bases. The CDR3 totals 14 residues. V dropped 5 bases and J dropped 3; count of bases not matched to a gene: 4. Germline-derived CDR1 and CDR2 are SGHVS and FNYEAQ. DNA for the CDR3: TGTGCCAGCAGCCCCCGGACAGGGGAAGAGACCCAGTACTTC. Translated: CASSPRTGEETQYF.

This clonotype was seen more than once but under ten times. The chain links TRBV11-2 to TRBJ2-7; 10 bases match TRBD2. Germline loops: CDR1 SGHAT, CDR2 FQNNGV. Trimming cost V 1 base and J 9 bases; bases outside gene matches: 15. The length of the CDR3 is 17 residues. The chain's CDR3 is CASSLAAGGPRVVRQYF. The CDR3 DNA reads as TGTGCCAGCAGCTTAGCAGCGGGAGGGCCTCGAGTTGTTCGGCAGTACTTC.

The chain carries TRBV10-3 and TRBJ2-2, with 7 positions matching TRBD2. Looked up from germline, CDR1 is ENHRY and CDR2 is SYGVKD. Trimming removed 4 bases from V and 0 bases from J; junction bases left unmatched: 17. The CDR3 is 20 amino acids. In DNA, the CDR3 is TGTGCCATCAGTGGGGCTTTAGGGGCGGGAGACCCCACGAACACCGGGGAGCTGTTTTTT. It is translated as CAISGALGAGDPTNTGELFF.

The V call is TRBV6-1, the J call TRBJ2-1; 14 bases are a match to TRBD2. The CDR3 has 13 residues. Germline-derived CDR1 and CDR2 are MNHNS and SASEGT. CDR3 nucleotides: TGTGCTCCGGGGACTAGCGGGAGAAATGAGCAGTTCTTC. It yields the protein CAPGTSGRNEQFF.

This clonotype was detected only a few times. The V gene is TRBV20-1, the J gene TRBJ2-5, with 10 positions matching TRBD2. J gave up 8 bases and V 6 bases, and 9 bases lay outside the gene matches. CDR1 and CDR2 (germline): DFQATT, SNEGSKA (reference sequence). The CDR3 runs 13 residues. CDR3 in amino acids: CSASNEREGTQYF. In DNA, the CDR3 is TGCAGTGCATCGAATGAGCGGGAGGGCACCCAGTACTTC.

This clonotype was recorded at least ten times. The chain recombines TRBV7-3 with TRBJ2-7; possibly TRBD2 for D (6 bases). There are 16 residues in the CDR3. Per the germline V gene, CDR1 is SGHTA and CDR2 is FQGTGA. V lost 5 bases and J lost 3, with 20 bases in between. CDR3 loop: CASSPRATSAVYEQYF. In DNA, the CDR3 is TGTGCCAGCAGCCCGCGAGCGACTAGTGCGGTCTACGAGCAGTACTTC.

This clonotype was picked up a small number of times. The chain is built from TRBV7-9 and TRBJ2-5; TRBD2 matches 8 bases. Germline assignment: CDR1 SEHNR and CDR2 FQNEAQ (reference sequence). The CDR3 is 14 amino acids. With V trimmed by 5 bases and J by 5 bases, 7 bases remained unmatched. The CDR3 DNA reads TGTGCCAGCAGCCGCCGGGAGGGTTTGGAGACCCAGTACTTC. It codes for CASSRREGLETQYF.

The rearrangement uses TRBV5-1 and TRBJ2-1, with D perhaps TRBD2 (6 bases). The germline V and J ends were trimmed by 0 bases and 12 bases, with 13 bases remaining between them. Looked up from germline, CDR1 is SGHRS and CDR2 is YFSETQ. The CDR3 loop spans 13 amino acids. The CDR3 region has the DNA TGCGCCAGCAGCTTGGGCCCAGGGCGGGGGCAGTTCTTC. The encoded protein is CASSLGPGRGQFF.

This clonotype has just a few counts. The rearrangement uses TRBV28 and TRBJ1-3; 7 bases are a match to TRBD1. Trimming cost V 8 bases and J 2 bases; bases outside gene matches: 9. Germline lookup yields CDR1 MDHEN and CDR2 SYDVKM. This CDR3 contains 15 residues. CDR3 residues: CASSWRGGTGNTIYF. The DNA for the CDR3 is TGTGCCAGCTCATGGAGAGGGGGCACTGGAAACACCATATATTTT.

For this clonotype: A read error may account for a junction end that differs from germline. The chain combines TRBV2 with TRBJ2-1; perhaps TRBD1 as D (5 bases). Germline CDR1 and CDR2: SNHLY and FYNNEI. The length of the CDR3 is 11 residues. CDR3 protein: CASIDRNDQFF. The CDR3 DNA reads TGTGCCAGCATCGACAGAAATGATCAGTTCTTC.

This clonotype has only a few counts. The rearrangement uses TRBV7-9 and TRBJ1-5; maybe TRBD1 (6 bases). Germline lookup yields CDR1 SEHNR and CDR2 FQNEAQ (reference sequence). Trimming removed 1 base from V and 6 bases from J, with 13 bases in between. The CDR3 is 15 amino acids. The DNA of the CDR3 is TGTGCCAGCAGCTTAGAAGGGGGTAGTAGTCAGCCCCAGCATTTT. Translating it yields CASSLEGGSSQPQHF.

The rearrangement joins TRBV5-1 to TRBJ2-3; TRBD1 matches 8 bases. CDR1 and CDR2 from the germline V gene are SGHRS and YFSETQ. The J segment lost 1 base and the V segment lost 3 bases, leaving 4 bases of the junction unmatched. The CDR3 runs to 15 residues. The CDR3 region is CASSSQGQGTDTQYF. As DNA, the CDR3 is TGCGCCAGCAGCTCGCAGGGACAGGGCACAGATACGCAGTATTTT.

Only one count was recorded for this clonotype. V gene TRBV12-3 or TRBV12-4 combines with J gene TRBJ2-5; 7 bases align to TRBD2. There are 12 residues in the CDR3. Trimming cost V 5 bases and J 14 bases; bases outside gene matches: 11. The CDR3 DNA reads as TGTGCCAGCAGTGGGAGGGTTCGGGACCCCTACTTC. It translates to CASSGRVRDPYF.

The V call is TRBV27, the J call TRBJ2-2; 12 bases fit TRBD2. There are 16 residues in the CDR3. With V trimmed by 8 bases and J by 5 bases, 9 bases remained unmatched. CDR1 is MNHEY, CDR2 SMNVEV, per germline (reference sequence). CDR3 in amino acids: CASGPGTSGRTGELFF. In DNA form, the CDR3 reads TGTGCCAGCGGACCAGGCACTAGCGGGAGGACCGGGGAGCTGTTTTTT.